This TCR beta chain was sequenced during a study of T cell responses to AZD1222 COVID-19 vaccine. The data were produced by immunoSEQ multiplex PCR, yet TCRdb's version contains in-frame clones alone and is incomplete. The data contain 120,000 to 150,000 clones, 89% of them singletons. Comment on this clone: Its target is not known.

The CDR3 spans 14 residues. Germline CDR1 is SNHLY and CDR2 is FYNNEI. V was pared by 6 bases and J by 6 bases, with 15 bases between. Study-wide points: Per reports, nearly half of all spike-specific TCRs target regions that are unmutated in variants.

The sequence was obtained from an adult in good health. This chain joins TRBV2 and TRBJ1-5; unclear D gene. This material consisted of peripheral blood, taken on day 0 of AZD1222 vaccination. The CDR3 DNA reads as TGTGCCAGCAGCCAAATAAGTAGGGTTCAGCCCCAGCATTTT. Translation: CASSQISRVQPQHF.